This T cell receptor (beta chain) was captured by sequencing in a study of graft-versus-host responses after intestinal transplantation. On the study more broadly: The study gave all recipients anti-thymocyte globulin induction, then tacrolimus and steroids for two to three years. Overall study findings and caveats: Present in recipient marrow, GvH clones included some that appeared first in ileum or blood.

On this clone itself: What it binds is not known.

This table comes from immunoSEQ multiplex PCR, and its TCRdb copy is limited to in-frame clones, with some not included. In the table there are about 50,000 clones, approximately 84% of which are singletons. Germline CDR1 and CDR2: SQVTM and ANQGSEA. This CDR3 contains 15 residues. V was clipped by 7 bases and J by 2 bases; unmatched bases: 12. The sequence was collected from a human donor who was the organ donor for an intestinal transplant. The sequenced sample was unstimulated CD4+ T cells sorted from spleen or lymph node cells, obtained before transplant. The chain employs TRBV29-1 and TRBJ1-2, with 8 nucleotides matching TRBD1. The CDR3 reads CSAGLPGQANYGYTF. Written as DNA, the CDR3 is TGCAGCGCCGGGCTCCCGGGACAGGCCAACTATGGCTACACCTTC.